The rows below give T cell receptor beta chains drawn from one sample of a study of cytomegalovirus exposure and HLA in healthy donors. The protocol was immunoSEQ multiplex PCR, while the TCRdb copy is restricted to in-frame clones and leaves out a portion. The table lists 150,000 to 200,000 clones, with about 6% in the top ten. The sequencing sample was made of PBMCs. Every receptor here comes from a man aged 25 to 45 in good health and CMV-seronegative. Both conserved end residues are part of each CDR3. The order of the fields is D gene, J gene, V gene, CDR3 DNA, CDR3 protein. The D gene is left open where the match is weak.

NA TRBJ2-1 TRBV19 TGTGCCAGTAGTGGCCAGACTAGTTCTGAGCAGTTCTTC CASSGQTSSEQFF
TRBD2 TRBJ2-3 TRBV10-1 TGCGCCAGCAGTGACGCTAGCGGGGGGGCGACAGATACGCAGTATTTT CASSDASGGATDTQYF
TRBD2 TRBJ2-2 TRBV5-4 TGTGCCAGCAGCCTCCTGACTAGCGGGACGAACACCGGGGAGCTGTTTTTT CASSLLTSGTNTGELFF
NA TRBJ2-5 TRBV28 TGTGCCAGCACCCTGGAGGGGGCCGGAAGGGAGACCCAGTACTTC CASTLEGAGRETQYF
NA TRBJ2-7 TRBV5-1 TGCGCCAGTTCCCTAGATAGAGACCGGCCTTCCTACGAGCAGTACTTC CASSLDRDRPSYEQYF
NA TRBJ2-5 TRBV28 TGTGCCAGCTCAACCCCCGGGCAGGGGAGGGGGACCCAGTACTTC CASSTPGQGRGTQYF
NA TRBJ2-7 TRBV7-9 TGTGCCAGCAGCCGATCAGGGGGGCCTCCCTACGAGCAGTACTTC CASSRSGGPPYEQYF
NA TRBJ2-3 TRBV28 TGTGCCAGCAGTTCCACCCTAAAGACAGATACGCAGTATTTT CASSSTLKTDTQYF
NA TRBJ2-3 TRBV7-9 TGTGCCAGCAGACCGGGAGAGGGCACAGATACGCAGTATTTT CASRPGEGTDTQYF
NA TRBJ1-5 TRBV27 TGTGCCAGCAGTTTCGGTTCTGGCAATCAGCCCCAGCATTTT CASSFGSGNQPQHF
NA TRBJ1-4 TRBV7-2 TGTGCCAGCAGCTCCTACAGAGCAACTAATGAAAAACTGTTTTTT CASSSYRATNEKLFF
TRBD2 TRBJ2-7 TRBV10-2 TGCGCCAGCAAAGTCCGCATCGGGACTAGCGGGAGTAACGAGCAGTACTTC CASKVRIGTSGSNEQYF
TRBD2 TRBJ2-7 TRBV6-4 TGTGCCAACGGGGGACTAGCGGACCCCTGGGAGCAGTACTTC CANGGLADPWEQYF
NA TRBJ1-4 TRBV19 TGTGCCAGTAGTGGCGGGACGCGGGCAGCTAATGAAAAACTGTTTTTT CASSGGTRAANEKLFF
NA TRBJ2-7 TRBV30 TGTGCCGGCGGCGGGGCCTACGAGCAGTACTTC CAGGGAYEQYF
TRBD1 TRBJ1-6 TRBV7-9 TGTGCCAGCAGCTCCTACCTCGGGACAGGGCTTTATAATTCACCCCTCCACTTT CASSSYLGTGLYNSPLHF
TRBD2 TRBJ2-3 TRBV7-2 TGTGCCAGCAGCTTAGATAGCGGGAGCACAGATACGCAGTATTTT CASSLDSGSTDTQYF
TRBD2 TRBJ2-7 TRBV5-6 TGTGCCAGCAGCGCCCTAGCGGGAGGCTACGAGCAGTACTTC CASSALAGGYEQYF
NA TRBJ2-5 TRBV4-1 TGCGCCAGCAGCCTCAGGGGAGATTCGAAGGGAGAGACCCAGTACTTC CASSLRGDSKGETQYF
NA TRBJ1-1 TRBV7-8 TGTGCCAGCAGCTTCCCTTACTACAGGGTTCGGCGGGAGGACACTGAAGCTTTCTTT CASSFPYYRVRREDTEAFF
TRBD2 TRBJ2-7 TRBV7-9 TGTGCCAGCAGCCCGGGACTAGCGGGAGATGTAACCTACGAGCAGTACTTC CASSPGLAGDVTYEQYF
NA TRBJ2-1 TRBV6-5 TGTGCCCGCCAGCCGGGACTTCAATCCAATGAGCAGTTCTTC CARQPGLQSNEQFF
NA TRBJ1-2 TRBV7-2 TGTGCCAGCAGCTTAGATCATACACCTTCCTATGGCTACACCTTC CASSLDHTPSYGYTF
NA TRBJ1-1 TRBV19 TGTGCCAGCGTCCGCGAGGGCCTGGAGACTGAAGCTTTCTTT CASVREGLETEAFF
TRBD1 TRBJ2-6 TRBV19 TGTGCCAGTATTACGGGACAGGGGGCCACTGGGGCCAACGTCCTGACTTTC CASITGQGATGANVLTF
TRBD1 TRBJ1-2 TRBV18 TGTGCCAGCTCAGGAGCGACAGGGGGTGATGGCTACACCTTC CASSGATGGDGYTF
TRBD1 TRBJ1-2 TRBV18 TGTGCCAGCTCACCTGTCGACGGGACAGGTTATGGCTACACCTTC CASSPVDGTGYGYTF
NA TRBJ2-1 TRBV7-2 TGTGCCAGCAGCTCTAACGGCTACAATGAGCAGTTCTTC CASSSNGYNEQFF
NA TRBJ2-2 TRBV11-2 TGTGCCAGCAGCCCAGTCAGGGGTGGGGACACCGGGGAGCTGTTTTTT CASSPVRGGDTGELFF
TRBD1 TRBJ1-1 TRBV5-6 TGTGCCAGCAGCCTCCGACAGGGGAGGGGGACTGAAGCTTTCTTT CASSLRQGRGTEAFF
TRBD1 TRBJ2-1 TRBV11-2 TGTGCCAGCAGCCCCAGGACAGGGTATCATGAGCAGTTCTTC CASSPRTGYHEQFF
NA TRBJ1-1 TRBV9 TGTGCCAGCAGCGTAGCAGGGGACGAGAACACTGAAGCTTTCTTT CASSVAGDENTEAFF
TRBD2 TRBJ2-2 TRBV7-8 TGTGCCAGCAGTCCCTATCGGGTCGTGACTAGCGGGGGTGCCGGGGAGCTGTTTTTT CASSPYRVVTSGGAGELFF
TRBD1 TRBJ1-1 TRBV7-9 TGTGCCAGCAGCCGCGCAGGGGGTGGAATGAACACTGAAGCTTTCTTT CASSRAGGGMNTEAFF
TRBD1 TRBJ1-4 TRBV7-9 TGTGCCAGCAGCCGGCCGGGACAGGGAGATGAAAAACTGTTTTTT CASSRPGQGDEKLFF
NA TRBJ2-2 TRBV27 TGTGCCAGCAGTGGAGTACCGGGGTTCGTGAACACCGGGGAGCTGTTTTTT CASSGVPGFVNTGELFF
TRBD2 TRBJ2-1 TRBV5-1 TGCGCCAGCAGCCTTGCTGCTAGCGGGGGGAATGAGCAGTTCTTC CASSLAASGGNEQFF
TRBD2 TRBJ2-5 TRBV9 TGTGCCAGCAGCGAGCGGGGGGGCCGGGAGACCCAGTACTTC CASSERGGRETQYF
TRBD1 TRBJ1-1 TRBV5-1 TGCGCCAGCAGCTTCACAGGGGGATTGGACACTGAAGCTTTCTTT CASSFTGGLDTEAFF
TRBD2 TRBJ2-7 TRBV5-4 TGTGCCAGCGCTCCGGGACTAGCGAGATACGAGCAGTACTTC CASAPGLARYEQYF
TRBD1 TRBJ2-5 TRBV19 TGTGCCAGTAGTATTGGACAGGGTCAGGAGACCCAGTACTTC CASSIGQGQETQYF
NA TRBJ1-2 TRBV9 TGTGCCAGCAGCGGCGGGGGGGGTTCTAACTATGGCTACACCTTC CASSGGGGSNYGYTF
NA TRBJ2-1 TRBV7-2 TGTGCCAGCAGGCAGACAGGTAGCAATGAGCAGTTCTTC CASRQTGSNEQFF
NA TRBJ2-2 TRBV16 TGTGCCAGCAGCCAGAGTAACGCCGGGGAGCTGTTTTTT CASSQSNAGELFF
TRBD2 TRBJ2-5 TRBV6-5 TGTGCCAGCAGCCAGCGGGGGGTGGAGACCCAGTACTTC CASSQRGVETQYF
TRBD1 TRBJ2-5 TRBV7-7 TGTGCCAGCAGCTCACTACTACAGGGGCCCCAAGAGACCCAGTACTTC CASSSLLQGPQETQYF
TRBD2 TRBJ2-7 TRBV7-2 TGTGCCAGCAGCTTTGTTAGCGGGAGAAGTAACGACGAGCAGTACTTC CASSFVSGRSNDEQYF
TRBD1 TRBJ1-1 TRBV30 TGTGCCTGGAGTACACAACAGGGGGCGAACACTGAAGCTTTCTTT CAWSTQQGANTEAFF
TRBD2 TRBJ2-3 TRBV6-5 TGTGCCAGCAGCGGACTAGCGGGGAGCACAGATACGCAGTATTTT CASSGLAGSTDTQYF
NA TRBJ1-6 TRBV2 TGTGCCAGCAGTGAAGCCGCCGGGACAAATAATAATTCACCCCTCCACTTT CASSEAAGTNNNSPLHF
TRBD1 TRBJ1-5 TRBV4-2 TGTGCCAGCAGCCAGACAGGGGAAGGCAATCAGCCCCAGCATTTT CASSQTGEGNQPQHF
NA TRBJ2-3 TRBV10-3 TGTGCCATCAGTGAAAGCGGCACAGATACGCAGTATTTT CAISESGTDTQYF
TRBD1 TRBJ1-1 TRBV11-2 TGTGCCAGCAGCATTAACAGGGGTTCGGGCCTTATCACTGAAGCTTTCTTT CASSINRGSGLITEAFF
NA TRBJ2-2 TRBV19 TGTGCCAGTCGGGGGACAGCGAACACCGGGGAGCTGTTTTTT CASRGTANTGELFF
NA TRBJ2-7 TRBV27 TGTGCCAGCAGTTTATTTCTGGGAGCCTCCTACGAGCAGTACTTC CASSLFLGASYEQYF
TRBD1 TRBJ2-7 TRBV5-1 TGCGCCAGCAGCTTGGAGGAGGACAGGGTGAGCGAGCAGTACTTC CASSLEEDRVSEQYF
TRBD1 TRBJ1-3 TRBV29-1 TGCAGCGCCCAAGACAGGGTTGGAAACACCATATATTTT CSAQDRVGNTIYF
TRBD1 TRBJ2-7 TRBV28 TGTGCCAGCATTCCTGGGACAGGAGCTTTTTACGAGCAGTACTTC CASIPGTGAFYEQYF
TRBD2 TRBJ2-3 TRBV15 TGTGCCACCAAAAGCGGGGGCACTTTCACAGATACGCAGTATTTT CATKSGGTFTDTQYF
NA TRBJ1-2 TRBV2 TGTGCCAGCAGTGACCAGGGCGCGGACTATGGCTACACCTTC CASSDQGADYGYTF